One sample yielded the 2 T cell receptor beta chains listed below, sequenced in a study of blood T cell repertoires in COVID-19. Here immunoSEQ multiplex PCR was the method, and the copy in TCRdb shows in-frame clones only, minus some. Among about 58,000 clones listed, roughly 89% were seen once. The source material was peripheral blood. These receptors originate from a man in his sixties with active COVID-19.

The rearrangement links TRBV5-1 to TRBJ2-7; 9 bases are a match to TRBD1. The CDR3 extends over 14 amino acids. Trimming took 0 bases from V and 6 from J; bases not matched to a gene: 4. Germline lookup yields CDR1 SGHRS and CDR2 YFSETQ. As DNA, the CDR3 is TGCGCCAGCAGCTTGGGGACAGGGGTGCCCGAGCAGTACTTC. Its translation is CASSLGTGVPEQYF.

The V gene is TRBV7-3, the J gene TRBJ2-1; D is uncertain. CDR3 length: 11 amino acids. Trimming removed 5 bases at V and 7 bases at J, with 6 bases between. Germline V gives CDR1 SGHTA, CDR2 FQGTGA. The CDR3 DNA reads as TGTGCCAGCAGCCTCAGAAATGAGCAGTTCTTC. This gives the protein CASSLRNEQFF. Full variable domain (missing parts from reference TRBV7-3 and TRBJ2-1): GAGVSQTPSNKVTEKGKYVELRCDPISGHTALYWYRQSLGQGPEFLIYFQGTGAADDSGLPNDRFFAVRPEGSVSTLKIQRTERGDSAVYLCASSLRNEQFFGPGTRLTVL.